These 8 T cell receptor beta chains originate from one sample sequenced in a study of technical replicates of blood from a few donors. The assay was immunoSEQ multiplex PCR, and TCRdb's table has in-frame clones only and misses some. The sample consists of around 60,000 clones, around 93% of them appearing once. Specimen: PBMCs. The receptor source for this set is a human donor in good health. Some clones in this sample may be carry-over from other donors' samples.

The chain recombines TRBV7-3 with TRBJ2-1, with 10 bases matching TRBD2. The V gene end was trimmed by 2 bases and the J gene end by 0 bases; junction bases not matched to a gene: 10. The CDR3 sequence is 19 residues long. Per the germline V gene, CDR1 is SGHTA and CDR2 is FQGTGA. CDR3 in DNA: TGTGCCAGCAGCTTAGGGCTGGGACTAGCGTCGAGCTCCTACAATGAGCAGTTCTTC. Protein sequence: CASSLGLGLASSSYNEQFF.

The chain joins TRBV6-5 to TRBJ1-2; D perhaps matches TRBD1 (6 bases). The germline V and J ends were trimmed by 4 bases and 6 bases, with 18 bases remaining between them. The CDR3 is 15 amino acids. Germline V gene data show CDR1 as MNHEY and CDR2 as SVGAGI. The chain's CDR3 is CASSSLEGVDDGYTF. The CDR3 DNA sequence: TGTGCCAGCAGTTCCCTCGAGGGGGTAGACGATGGCTACACCTTC.

J is TRBJ2-3 and V is TRBV7-9, with 8 bases matching TRBD2. CDR3 size: 17 residues. The germline V gene encodes CDR1 SEHNR and CDR2 FQNEAQ (reference sequence). Trimming removed 6 bases from V and 4 bases from J; junction bases left unmatched: 15. CDR3 bases: TGTGCCAGCAGATACGGTCTAACGGGAGGGCCGTCAGATACGCAGTATTTT. It translates to CASRYGLTGGPSDTQYF. Filled out from reference TRBV7-9 and TRBJ2-3, the complete variable domain reads DTGVSQNPRHKITKRGQNVTFRCDPISEHNRLYWYRQTLGQGPEFLTYFQNEAQLEKSRLLSDRFSAERPKGSFSTLEIQRTEQGDSAMYLCASRYGLTGGPSDTQYFGPGTRLTVL.

The rearrangement uses TRBV4-3 and TRBJ2-1, with D perhaps TRBD1 (5 bases). Germline loops: CDR1 LGHNA, CDR2 YSLEER. The CDR3 runs 14 residues. Trimming took 0 bases from V and 6 from J, leaving 9 bases between them. The CDR3, as DNA: TGCGCCAGCAGCCAAGATACCAGGGCCAATGAGCAGTTCTTC. It encodes CASSQDTRANEQFF.

The chain couples TRBV25-1 to TRBJ2-7; 10 bases line up with TRBD1. V lost 3 bases to trimming and J lost 2 bases; unmatched junction nucleotides: 7. This CDR3 contains 16 residues. The germline gives CDR1 MGHDK, CDR2 SYGVNS. The CDR3 DNA sequence: TGTGCCAGCAGTGACGGGACAGGGGCACTCACCTACGAGCAGTACTTC. This codes for CASSDGTGALTYEQYF.

V and J are TRBV7-9 and TRBJ1-5; D unclear. The germline CDR1 and CDR2 sequences are SEHNR and FQNEAQ (reference sequence). This CDR3 is built from 13 residues. Trimming removed 4 bases at V and 5 bases at J, with 9 bases between. CDR3 sequence: CASSSNRDQPQHF. The CDR3 DNA reads as TGTGCCAGCAGCTCCAATCGCGATCAGCCCCAGCATTTT.

The V gene is TRBV11-2, the J gene TRBJ2-5, with 10 nucleotides matching TRBD2. Germline lookup yields CDR1 SGHAT and CDR2 FQNNGV. V lost 5 bases and J lost 2; bases outside the gene matches: 8. The CDR3 sequence is 16 residues long. DNA for the CDR3: TGTGCCAGCAGCGCCTACTCAGCGGGGGGGCAAGAGACCCAGTACTTC. Encoded protein: CASSAYSAGGQETQYF.

The chain joins TRBV15 to TRBJ1-6; D is ambiguous. Germline V lookup: CDR1 LNHNV, CDR2 YYDKDF (reference sequence). Trimming took 7 bases from V and 4 from J, leaving 8 bases between them. The CDR3 spans 13 residues. CDR3 sequence: CATKQQYNSPLHF. In DNA, the CDR3 is TGTGCCACCAAGCAACAGTATAATTCACCCCTCCACTTT.